The rows below give T cell receptor beta chains drawn from one sample of a study of beta chain features in type 1 diabetes. Libraries were prepared by immunoSEQ multiplex PCR; TCRdb keeps only in-frame clonotypes and omits some of them. The data hold a few hundred thousand clones, with around 26% observed a single time. Sequencing was performed on central memory CD4+ T cells from blood. Source of these receptors: a man aged 25-45 years in good health. Both conserved end residues are part of each CDR3. A D gene is named only where the DNA matches it firmly. The size of a clone is reported for some rows only, either as once, few or many, or as a class for expanded clones.

v_call: TRBV18; clone_size: few; j_call: TRBJ2-5; d_call: .; cdr3_aa: CATTFTYQETQYF; cdr3_nt: TGTGCCACTACCTTTACGTACCAAGAGACCCAGTACTTC
v_call: TRBV5-6; clone_size: .; j_call: TRBJ2-1; d_call: TRBD2; cdr3_aa: CASSRLAGAKQFF; cdr3_nt: TGTGCCAGCTCCAGACTAGCGGGGGCTAAGCAGTTCTTC
v_call: TRBV1; clone_size: .; j_call: TRBJ1-5; d_call: .; cdr3_aa: CTSSQDFRGNQPQHF; cdr3_nt: TGCACCAGCAGCCAAGATTTCAGGGGCAATCAGCCCCAGCATTTT
v_call: TRBV6-5; clone_size: .; j_call: TRBJ2-2; d_call: .; cdr3_aa: CASNIQGWTGELFF; cdr3_nt: TGTGCCAGCAATATCCAGGGTTGGACCGGGGAGCTGTTTTTT
v_call: TRBV29-1; clone_size: few; j_call: TRBJ2-7; d_call: TRBD1; cdr3_aa: CSGGTASYEQYF; cdr3_nt: TGCAGCGGGGGGACAGCCTCCTACGAGCAGTACTTC
v_call: TRBV9; clone_size: .; j_call: TRBJ2-3; d_call: TRBD2; cdr3_aa: CASSLTSGYGTDTQYF; cdr3_nt: TGTGCCAGCAGCTTGACTAGCGGGTATGGCACAGATACGCAGTATTTT
v_call: TRBV30; clone_size: .; j_call: TRBJ2-3; d_call: .; cdr3_aa: CAWSGSSWCGTDTQYF; cdr3_nt: TGTGCCTGGAGTGGGAGTTCTTGGTGTGGCACAGATACGCAGTATTTT
v_call: TRBV27; clone_size: few; j_call: TRBJ1-1; d_call: .; cdr3_aa: CASSFGAGEAFF; cdr3_nt: TGTGCCAGCAGTTTTGGGGCTGGGGAAGCTTTCTTT
v_call: TRBV15; clone_size: few; j_call: TRBJ1-6; d_call: .; cdr3_aa: CATSGSSYNSPLHF; cdr3_nt: TGTGCCACCAGCGGTAGTTCCTATAATTCACCCCTCCACTTT
v_call: TRBV11-1; clone_size: few; j_call: TRBJ1-1; d_call: TRBD1; cdr3_aa: CASSIRQGNTEAFF; cdr3_nt: TGTGCCAGCAGCATTAGACAGGGGAACACTGAAGCTTTCTTT